This T cell receptor beta chain was identified during a study of T cells in Graves' hyperthyroidism and ophthalmopathy. Researchers amplified the TCR beta CDR3 regions from RNA transcripts. Primed by the HTBI set, a first-round RT-PCR was run on the TCR CDR3. TCRdb called the multiplex PCR reads again in MiXCR, with one record for every CDR3 protein. In the table there are roughly 250,000 distinct CDR3 sequences, about 20% of which are singletons. Study-wide findings and caveats: Expanded thyroid clonotypes (above 0.001) were mostly also found in blood. Ophthalmopathy was separated from stable hyperthyroidism by a 13 V-J model. The model made its ophthalmopathy prediction, and onset followed a median approximately 6 months later.

This CDR3 has 14 residues. Germline lookup yields CDR1 SGHKS and CDR2 YYEKEE (reference sequence). About this clonotype itself: Its specificity is not known. At one end, the junction sequence differs from germline, possibly due to a read error.

Ophthalmopathy patients showed a Clinical Activity Score of at least 3, NOSPECS grade of at least 4 and duration under 3 months. The TCR sequence derives from a man aged 25 to 40 with Graves' ophthalmopathy. The rearrangement uses TRBV5-5 and TRBJ2-5; D might be TRBD2 (5 bases). Sequenced input: blood. CDR3 amino acids: CASSLGRGKETQYF. As DNA, the CDR3 is TGCGCCAGCAGCTTGGGTCGGGGTAAAGAGACCCAGTACTTC.